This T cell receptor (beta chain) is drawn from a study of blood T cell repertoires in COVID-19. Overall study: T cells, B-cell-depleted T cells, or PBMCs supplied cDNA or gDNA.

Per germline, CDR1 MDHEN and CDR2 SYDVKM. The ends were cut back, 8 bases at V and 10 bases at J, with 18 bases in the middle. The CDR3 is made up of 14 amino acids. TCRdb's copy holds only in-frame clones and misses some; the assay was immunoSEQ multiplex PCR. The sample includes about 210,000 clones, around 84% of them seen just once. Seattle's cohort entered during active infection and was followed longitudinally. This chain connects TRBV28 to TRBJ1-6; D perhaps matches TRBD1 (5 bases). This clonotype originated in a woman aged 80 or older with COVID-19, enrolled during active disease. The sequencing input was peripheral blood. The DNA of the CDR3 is TGTGCCAGCGGTCTGGGAGGGGCAGGGTCACCCCTCCACTTT. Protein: CASGLGGAGSPLHF.